Listed below are T cell receptor beta chains from one sample, sequenced in a study of cytomegalovirus exposure and HLA in healthy donors. TCRdb's table, derived via immunoSEQ multiplex PCR, lists solely in-frame clones and lacks some. The data contain roughly 220,000 clones, 79% of them singletons. Sequenced: PBMCs. These receptors were taken from a man aged 45-65 years in good health and CMV-seronegative. Each CDR3 is given with its conserved first and last residue. A D gene is named only where the DNA matches it firmly. Rows may omit the clone size; those that give it use once, few, many or a size class.

cdr3_nt cdr3_aa d_call v_call clone_size j_call
TGTGCCAGCAGCTCCCCCCAACTCCTGAATGGGGAGCTGTTTTTT CASSSPQLLNGELFF NA TRBV11-2 NA TRBJ2-2
TGTGCCAGCAGTCCCATCCGCGGGACAGGCAGCAATCAGCCCCAGCATTTT CASSPIRGTGSNQPQHF TRBD1 TRBV28 NA TRBJ1-5
TGTGCCAGCAGTCCCCTCTCCTACGAGCAGTACTTC CASSPLSYEQYF NA TRBV28 NA TRBJ2-7
TGTGCCAGCAGTGAAGAACCGGGGTCTGGAGATACGCAGTATTTT CASSEEPGSGDTQYF NA TRBV2 NA TRBJ2-3
TGTGCCAGCAGTTTAATAAGGAGCGCCGATACGCAGTATTTT CASSLIRSADTQYF NA TRBV28 NA TRBJ2-3
TGTGCCACCCCAAGAGGGGGTTCGACTAACTATGGCTACACCTTC CATPRGGSTNYGYTF NA TRBV2 NA TRBJ1-2
TGTGCCTGGAGTCCCCAGGCGAATGGCTACACCTTC CAWSPQANGYTF NA TRBV30 NA TRBJ1-2
TGTGCCAGCAGCCGACTAGACAGCCTGAACACTGAAGCTTTCTTT CASSRLDSLNTEAFF NA TRBV6-5 NA TRBJ1-1
TGTGCCAGCAGCAAAGCCGGAGTGCCCTATAGCAATCAGCCCCAGCATTTT CASSKAGVPYSNQPQHF NA TRBV21-1 once TRBJ1-5
TGTGCCAGCAGCTCCCTCGGGGGGGCAGTTAATGAAAAACTGTTTTTT CASSSLGGAVNEKLFF NA TRBV5-6 once TRBJ1-4
TGTGCCAGCAGCTTAACTAGCGGGAGGAACACAGATACGCAGTATTTT CASSLTSGRNTDTQYF TRBD2 TRBV11-2 once TRBJ2-3
TGTGCCAGCAGCTTAATCCCGTATTACGAGCAGTACTTC CASSLIPYYEQYF NA TRBV11-2 NA TRBJ2-7
TGTGCCAGCAGGCTGACAGGGCCCCGAGGAGAGCAGTACTTC CASRLTGPRGEQYF TRBD1 TRBV28 once TRBJ2-7
TGTGCCAGCAGCTCTATAGCGGGAGTTAGCGATACGCAGTATTTT CASSSIAGVSDTQYF TRBD2 TRBV9 NA TRBJ2-3
TGTGCCAGCAGTGAAACAGGGGGTAGGGCCACTGAAGCTTTCTTT CASSETGGRATEAFF TRBD1 TRBV2 NA TRBJ1-1
TGTGCCAGCAGTCCCGACGGGAGCTCCTACAATGAGCAGTTCTTC CASSPDGSSYNEQFF NA TRBV5-6 NA TRBJ2-1
TGTGCCAGTACCCACGGCCGGAGAGGGTTTAATAGCAATCAGCCCCAGCATTTT CASTHGRRGFNSNQPQHF NA TRBV19 once TRBJ1-5
TGTGCCAGCAGCTTGGATCGGGGACAAGTGCAGTACTTC CASSLDRGQVQYF NA TRBV5-4 once TRBJ2-7
TGTGCCAGTAGCCACCCGGGGGACAGGCAGGTGCAGTATTTT CASSHPGDRQVQYF TRBD1 TRBV19 NA TRBJ2-3
TGCGCCAGCAGCCCTACTCCAACTAGGTTCACAGATACGCAGTATTTT CASSPTPTRFTDTQYF NA TRBV5-1 NA TRBJ2-3
TGTGCTAGTGGACCGTCGGACAGGGGGGAGGACTTC CASGPSDRGEDF TRBD1 TRBV12-5 NA TRBJ2-5
TGTGCCATCAGTGATGGGGAGCAAGAGACCCAGTACTTC CAISDGEQETQYF NA TRBV10-3 NA TRBJ2-5